The entry that follows covers one TCR beta chain sequence. This clonotype appeared many times. No cognate antigen has been identified for it. No much larger clone exists at a distance of one base, and base qualities are not known. This sample stems from a study of T cells in Graves' hyperthyroidism and ophthalmopathy (dated by TCRdb to about 2019). Context from the whole study: Peripheral blood was sampled at the time of initial diagnosis, prior to any treatment. A discovery cohort of roughly 100 patients, about 44 with Graves' ophthalmopathy and about 58 with stable Graves' hyperthyroidism, was used to find distinguishing TCR V-J signatures. Whether ophthalmopathy could be predicted prospectively was tested in an independent validation cohort made up of 18 hyperthyroidism patients plus 17 patients who later progressed to ophthalmopathy. The approximately 97 discovery patients were randomly divided into training and test sets at a 7:3 ratio. In roughly six Graves' hyperthyroidism patients, the study also compared T-cell repertoires from thyroid tissue with T-cell repertoires from blood. Following sampling, methimazole starting at 30 mg daily was given to hyperthyroidism patients, and high-dose intravenous methylprednisolone was given to ophthalmopathy patients. The paper describes TCR Vbeta CDR3 sequencing of about 140 peripheral blood samples, made up of about 40 ophthalmopathy patients, around 78 hyperthyroidism patients and around 17 progressor patients. Broader findings and caveats from the paper: Most expanded thyroid clonotypes (frequency above 0.001) were also detected in blood, suggesting blood repertoires may reflect thyroid immune responses. Sample size was not statistically predetermined, and blinding of investigators to group allocation was not performed. In validation, progression to ophthalmopathy was predicted by the model with around 70% sensitivity and around 75% specificity, a median of around 5.9 months before onset. In cross-validation, a model built on a 13 V-J signature told ophthalmopathy apart from stable hyperthyroidism with 85% to 90% sensitivity and about 81% specificity, and in testing the same model reached 80%/75%.

Stable Graves' hyperthyroidism was defined as no progression to ophthalmopathy during 18 months of follow-up. Hyperthyroidism patients were newly diagnosed, had a disease duration of under 2 months, and were aged 18 to 65 years. The study excluded patients with uncontrolled infections, other autoimmune diseases, pregnancy or lactation. Diagnoses relied on clinical symptoms, serum thyroxine and TRAb, thyroid ultrasound and orbital computed tomography. Ficoll-Paque density gradient centrifugation was used to isolate PBMCs from around 10 ml of fresh peripheral blood. Trizol reagent was used to extract total RNA, and RNA quality was then checked on an Agilent 2100 Bioanalyzer. Including the terminal cysteine and phenylalanine, the CDR3 comprises 13 residues. Only the CDR3 DNA stays, 39 bases, in frame from base 1. The germline V and J ends show losses of 5 bases and 3 bases respectively, and no gene match explains 4 bases of the junction. Looking up the germline V gene (reference sequence) yields CDR1 DFQATT and CDR2 SNEGSKA.

The TCR beta CDR3 regions were amplified from RNA transcripts. The first round of RT-PCR for the TCR CDR3 was performed with the HTBI primer set and the Qiagen OneStep RT-PCR kit. Libraries were constructed in a second round of multiplex PCR, after which size selection and purification were performed. Paired-end sequencing of the libraries was performed with 100 bp reads on an Illumina HiSeq2000. From the authors' description of their analysis: SOAPnuke was used to process the raw data, removing reads that contained adapters or uncalled bases, had a mean Phred below 15, or lacked an exact match to the constant primer or identifier. High-quality paired reads were merged using COPE v1.2.5, and each unique nucleotide sequence was defined as a clonotype. Clonotypes were aligned to IMGT TRBV, TRBD and TRBJ reference segments using MiTCR v1.1. Analysis was restricted to V-J combinations with a frequency above 0.0001, which covered roughly 99% of repertoires. A TCS score was defined as the ratio of F50 (clonal expansion) to E x V (chaos), with BLOSUM62-based TCRdist applied between CDR3 peptides within each V-J. Welch's t-statistics and random forest reduced around 520 V-J features to 13, which were used in a naive Bayes classifier (R e1071). TCRdb cleaned the public reads at Q25 with fastp, built clones with MiXCR and kept in-frame beta chains. Rows merge per CDR3 protein into single entries with the most common DNA and genes. TCRdb assigned the V and J calls; the authors' analysis was not used. The sample includes about 290,000 distinct CDR3 sequences, with 12% to 15% observed a single time. The ten largest clonotypes hold 6.5% to 10% of the sample.

The source is a woman in her thirties or forties with Graves' hyperthyroidism. The source material was blood. The sequence links TRBV20-1 to TRBJ1-1, with 9 bases aligning to TRBD1. The CDR3 has the sequence CSARRTGDTEAFF. At the DNA level, the sequence is TGCAGTGCTCGAAGGACAGGGGACACTGAAGCTTTCTTT.